Shown below are 29 T cell receptor beta chains from a single sample sequenced in a study of cytomegalovirus exposure and HLA in healthy donors (dated by TCRdb to about 2017). The receptor library was made with the immunoSEQ multiplex PCR assay. This is the immuneACCESS table as TCRdb keeps it, with only in-frame sequences that have V and J called. A part of the clones is gone; compared with another copy, unresolved V genes explain less than half, and the rest is unexplained. The sample yields about 110,000 clones; 70% to 85% were counted once. 3% of the sample comes from the top ten. The source material was PBMCs. The receptor source for this set is a woman aged 18-29 years in good health and CMV-seronegative.

The chain joins TRBV2 to TRBJ2-5, with 8 bases fitting TRBD2. The germline CDR1 and CDR2 sequences are SNHLY and FYNNEI. This CDR3 has 15 amino acids. After removal of 1 base from V and 5 bases from J, the junction contained 6 bases not matched to a gene. CDR3 coding DNA: TGTGCCAGCAGTGAAGACGGGGGGGACTGGGAGACCCAGTACTTC. This sequence encodes CASSEDGGDWETQYF. The full variable domain, its missing parts supplied by reference TRBV2 and TRBJ2-5, is EPEVTQTPSHQVTQMGQEVILRCVPISNHLYFYWYRQILGQKVEFLVSFYNNEISEKSEIFDDQFSVERPDGSNFTLKIRSTKLEDSAMYFCASSEDGGDWETQYFGPGTRLLVL.

The rearrangement joins TRBV30 to TRBJ2-1; possible D gene TRBD2, 6 bases. Trimming took off 1 base at V and 7 bases at J, with 14 bases between the two ends. In germline, CDR1 is GTSNPN, CDR2 SVGIG (reference sequence). The CDR3 is 14 residues long. CDR3 in amino acids: CAWSGVSRGNEQFF. DNA for the CDR3: TGTGCCTGGAGTGGCGTTTCCCGGGGGAATGAGCAGTTCTTC.

This sequence joins TRBV5-1 and TRBJ1-5; D may be TRBD1 (5 bases). The germline V and J ends were trimmed by 0 bases and 2 bases, with 15 bases remaining between them. The CDR3 totals 17 residues. Germline CDR1 is SGHRS and CDR2 is YFSETQ. Written as DNA, the CDR3 is TGCGCCAGCAGCTTGGGGGGCAGCTTCTTGGGCAATCAGCCCCAGCATTTT. Residues: CASSLGGSFLGNQPQHF.

This clone was seen only a few times. This could be a read error, since a much larger clone is one nucleotide away. The V gene is TRBV6-4, the J gene TRBJ2-1, with TRBD2 as a possible D gene (6 bases). CDR3 length: 14 residues. CDR1 and CDR2 from the germline V gene are MRHNA and SNTAGT. V was clipped by 2 bases and J by 1 base, with 6 bases between them. The CDR3 loop reads CASSDGGSYNEQFF. The CDR3 coding sequence is TGTGCCAGCAGTGACGGGGGGTCCTACAATGAGCAGTTCTTC.

The J gene is TRBJ2-7, the V gene TRBV18; a weak D match, TRBD1 (5 bases). V lost 5 bases to trimming and J lost 4 bases, with 9 bases between them. In germline, CDR1 is KGHSH, CDR2 LQKENI. The CDR3 runs 12 residues. CDR3 amino acids: CASSWGDYEQYF. CDR3 DNA sequence: TGTGCCAGCTCATGGGGCGATTACGAGCAGTACTTC.

V gene TRBV6-4 combines with J gene TRBJ2-7, with TRBD1 matching 9 bases. V dropped 8 bases and J dropped 7; count of bases not matched to a gene: 6. Per germline, CDR1 MRHNA and CDR2 SNTAGT. The CDR3 covers 12 residues. In DNA form, the CDR3 reads TGTGCCAGCGGGACAGGGACAGGGGAGCAGTACTTC. Translated, it gives CASGTGTGEQYF.

The chain carries TRBV18 and TRBJ1-5; weak D call: TRBD1 (6 bases). CDR3 size: 15 residues. Per the germline V gene, CDR1 is KGHSH and CDR2 is LQKENI. V was clipped by 4 bases and J by 3 bases, with 13 bases between them. The CDR3 protein is CASSQNQGYNQPQHF. For the CDR3, the DNA is TGTGCCAGCTCACAAAACCAGGGGTACAATCAGCCCCAGCATTTT.

The chain uses TRBV5-6 and TRBJ1-2, with 7 bases lining up with TRBD1. V lost 2 bases to trimming and J lost 1 base; unmatched junction nucleotides: 5. The CDR3 is made up of 15 amino acids. The germline gives CDR1 SGHDT, CDR2 YYEEEE. The CDR3 DNA reads TGTGCCAGCAGCTTACCGGGACAGCATAACTATGGCTACACCTTC. This translates into CASSLPGQHNYGYTF.

This chain uses TRBV5-1 with TRBJ2-7; no reliable D call. The CDR3 contains 13 residues. Germline V gene lookup returns CDR1 SGHRS and CDR2 YFSETQ. V lost 0 bases, J lost 0 bases, and 4 bases lay in between. The CDR3 reads CASSLDNSYEQYF. CDR3 coding DNA: TGCGCCAGCAGCTTGGACAACTCCTACGAGCAGTACTTC.

This clone was counted only a few times. The V gene is TRBV5-6, the J gene TRBJ1-5; D is perhaps TRBD1 (5 bases). The V gene lost 0 bases and the J gene lost 5 bases, with 9 bases spanning the gap. The CDR3 spans 14 residues. CDR1 is SGHDT and CDR2 is YYEEEE in the germline V gene. The CDR3 region is CASSLGWGDQPQHF. DNA of the CDR3: TGTGCCAGCAGCTTGGGGTGGGGGGATCAGCCCCAGCATTTT.

This clone was seen a single time. The V call is TRBV6-5, the J call TRBJ1-5; 8 bases fit TRBD1. V was clipped by 6 bases and J by 9 bases; unmatched bases: 10. This CDR3 contains 14 residues. Per the germline V gene, CDR1 is MNHEY and CDR2 is SVGAGI. The CDR3 here is CASRSRQGLGPQHF. Written as DNA, the CDR3 is TGTGCCAGCAGGTCCCGACAGGGGCTAGGGCCCCAGCATTTT.

The chain uses TRBV2 and TRBJ2-1, with TRBD1 as a possible D gene (7 bases). Trimming stripped 1 base from V and 8 bases from J, with 15 bases between. This CDR3 has 15 amino acids. The V gene's germline CDR1 is SNHLY and CDR2 FYNNEI. CDR3: CASSEGGQWGDEQFF. The DNA of the CDR3 is TGTGCCAGCAGTGAAGGGGGACAGTGGGGGGATGAGCAGTTCTTC.

This clone was seen more than once but under ten times. CDR3 in DNA: TGTGCCAGTAGTATGGGCGGGACAGGGCGTCTCTACGAGCAGTACTTC. Translated: CASSMGGTGRLYEQYF. The genes are TRBV19 and TRBJ2-7, with 9 bases that match TRBD1. Per germline, CDR1 LNHDA and CDR2 SQIVND (reference sequence). The J segment lost 3 bases and the V segment lost 3 bases, leaving 9 bases of the junction unmatched. The CDR3 consists of 16 residues.

The chain has TRBV7-2 and TRBJ2-7; D is perhaps TRBD2 (5 bases). V lost 4 bases to trimming and J lost 2 bases, with 12 bases between them. This CDR3 has 14 residues. The germline CDR1 and CDR2 sequences are SGHTA and FQGNSA. CDR3: CASSSRDPTYEQYF. For the CDR3, the DNA is TGTGCCAGCAGCTCCCGGGATCCCACCTACGAGCAGTACTTC.

This clone was detected only once. The CDR3 loop reads CATRDWPLYEQYF. The CDR3 DNA is TGTGCCACCCGGGACTGGCCGTTATACGAGCAGTACTTC. This chain connects TRBV15 to TRBJ2-7; a possible D gene is TRBD2 (6 bases). Trimming removed 8 bases from V and 4 bases from J, with 15 bases in between. This CDR3 is 13 amino acids long. Germline assignment: CDR1 LNHNV and CDR2 YYDKDF (reference sequence).

The chain uses TRBV4-1 and TRBJ1-2, with TRBD1 matching 9 bases. V trimming: 1 base; J trimming: 4 bases; junction bases outside the gene matches: 4. Germline CDR1 reads MGHRA; CDR2 reads YSYEKL. The CDR3 runs to 15 residues. The CDR3: CASSQAGTGTYGYTF. DNA of the CDR3: TGCGCCAGCAGCCAAGCGGGGACAGGGACCTATGGCTACACCTTC.

The rearrangement links TRBV5-6 to TRBJ1-1, with D hard to call. The CDR3 has 14 amino acids. Germline assignment: CDR1 SGHDT and CDR2 YYEEEE. Deletions cut 0 bases from V and 0 bases from J, with 6 bases between. This CDR3 is CASSLGRLNTEAFF. As DNA, the CDR3 is TGTGCCAGCAGCTTGGGGCGGTTGAACACTGAAGCTTTCTTT. Drawing the rest from reference TRBV5-6 and TRBJ1-1, the complete variable domain is DAGVTQSPTHLIKTRGQQVTLRCSPKSGHDTVSWYQQALGQGPQFIFQYYEEEERQRGNFPDRFSGHQFPNYSSELNVNALLLGDSALYLCASSLGRLNTEAFFGQGTRLTVV.

This rearrangement joins TRBV21-1 to TRBJ1-2; whether TRBD1, the table's D call, matches the DNA was not checked. TRBV21-1 is a recognized pseudogene. CDR3 length: 16 amino acids. The CDR3 region has the DNA TGTGCCAGCAGCAAAGTGGACGCGACAGTGCAGTCCGGCTACACCTTC. This translates into CASSKVDATVQSGYTF.

The chain joins TRBV2 to TRBJ2-1; tentative D call: TRBD2 (5 bases). Trimming cost V 4 bases and J 7 bases, with 14 bases left between them. The CDR3 is 14 residues long. The germline CDR1 and CDR2 sequences are SNHLY and FYNNEI. CDR3 loop: CASSASPSRNEQFF. In nucleotides, the CDR3 is TGTGCCAGCAGTGCGAGCCCTAGCAGAAATGAGCAGTTCTTC.

This chain connects TRBV7-2 to TRBJ2-7; TRBD2 matches at 7 bases. The CDR3 loop spans 17 amino acids. Germline V gene lookup returns CDR1 SGHTA and CDR2 FQGNSA. After removal of 1 base from V and 3 bases from J, the junction contained 12 bases not matched to a gene. The CDR3 loop is CASSLDFPGGALYEQYF. In nucleotides, the CDR3 is TGTGCCAGCAGCTTAGATTTTCCGGGGGGTGCCCTCTACGAGCAGTACTTC.

The rearrangement uses TRBV5-5 and TRBJ2-1; 8 positions match TRBD1. Germline-derived CDR1 and CDR2 are SGHKS and YYEKEE (reference sequence). V was clipped by 2 bases and J by 5 bases; unmatched bases: 6. The CDR3 is 15 residues long. Written as DNA, the CDR3 is TGTGCCAGCAGCTTCAGGGACAGGCCCCACAATGAGCAGTTCTTC. This codes for CASSFRDRPHNEQFF.

This chain joins TRBV2 and TRBJ2-2; D remains ambiguous. The CDR3 spans 15 residues. The V gene lost 3 bases and the J gene lost 2 bases, with 10 bases spanning the gap. Germline-derived CDR1 and CDR2 are SNHLY and FYNNEI. The CDR3 reads CASSDPRINTGELFF. CDR3 in DNA: TGTGCCAGCAGTGATCCGCGGATAAACACCGGGGAGCTGTTTTTT.

The rearrangement joins TRBV28 to TRBJ1-5; TRBD1 might be the D (5 bases). The V and J ends lost 3 bases and 5 bases respectively, with 11 bases between them. CDR3 length: 14 residues. Germline loops: CDR1 MDHEN, CDR2 SYDVKM. The CDR3 is CASSLSRADQPQHF. CDR3 bases: TGTGCCAGCAGTTTGTCCAGGGCGGATCAGCCCCAGCATTTT.

The genes are TRBV27 and TRBJ2-5; the match to TRBD2 covers 11 bases. There are 17 residues in the CDR3. J lost 1 base, V lost 3 bases, and 7 bases had no gene match. Germline CDR1 reads MNHEY; CDR2 reads SMNVEV (reference sequence). CDR3 residues: CASSFQTSGAFQETQYF. The DNA of the CDR3 is TGTGCCAGCAGTTTCCAGACTAGCGGGGCCTTCCAAGAGACCCAGTACTTC.

The CDR3: CASSYLRDRGLDEQFF. CDR3 DNA: TGCGCCAGCAGTTACCTCCGGGACAGGGGTCTGGATGAGCAGTTCTTC. This chain links TRBV10-1 with TRBJ2-1; 10 positions match TRBD1. Germline V gives CDR1 WNHNN, CDR2 SYGVQD (reference sequence). Trimming cost V 5 bases and J 8 bases; bases outside gene matches: 12. There are 16 residues in the CDR3.

The chain couples TRBV2 to TRBJ2-3; 11 positions match TRBD2. V trimming: 4 bases; J trimming: 0 bases; junction bases outside the gene matches: 3. In germline, CDR1 is SNHLY, CDR2 FYNNEI. The CDR3 extends over 16 amino acids. CDR3 loop: CASSVTSGASTDTQYF. CDR3 coding DNA: TGTGCCAGCAGTGTGACTAGCGGGGCGAGCACAGATACGCAGTATTTT.

V gene TRBV5-1 combines with J gene TRBJ1-4, with D possibly matching TRBD1 (5 bases). The CDR3 spans 15 residues. V was trimmed by 5 bases and J by 1 base, leaving 12 bases between them. Germline V gene lookup returns CDR1 SGHRS and CDR2 YFSETQ. CDR3 DNA sequence: TGCGCCAGCAGTTGGCAGGGTAAAACTAATGAAAAACTGTTTTTT. The encoded protein is CASSWQGKTNEKLFF.

This sequence joins TRBV7-3 and TRBJ2-1; TRBD1 aligns across 10 bases. The CDR3 runs to 15 residues. Germline V gives CDR1 SGHTA, CDR2 FQGTGA. The V gene end was trimmed by 5 bases and the J gene end by 9 bases; junction bases not matched to a gene: 10. The CDR3 region has the DNA TGTGCCAGCAGCCTCCTAGGGGGACAGGGGAGTGAGCAGTTCTTC. It specifies CASSLLGGQGSEQFF.

The chain has TRBV5-1 and TRBJ2-1; 10 nucleotides agree with TRBD1. Germline assignment: CDR1 SGHRS and CDR2 YFSETQ. Trimming at V came to 4 bases and at J to 4 bases, leaving 11 bases not matched to a gene. The CDR3 covers 17 residues. The CDR3 region has the DNA TGCGCCAGCAGCGTAGTCTCCGGGACAGGGGTTTACAATGAGCAGTTCTTC. Translation gives CASSVVSGTGVYNEQFF.